The 21 T cell receptor beta chains given below trace back to one sample, sequenced in a study of blood T cell repertoires in COVID-19. Profiling relied on immunoSEQ multiplex PCR, and the TCRdb table lists in-frame clones only, not all of them. The sample lists 130,000 or so clones, almost 85% occurring once. The sample comprised peripheral blood. Source of these receptors: a man aged 55-75 years with acute or convalescent COVID-19.

V usage is TRBV24-1 and J usage is TRBJ1-5; D is uncertain. The CDR3 runs 15 residues. Germline assignment: CDR1 KGHDR and CDR2 SFDVKD. V lost 6 bases to trimming and J lost 0 bases, with 11 bases between them. CDR3 residues: CATSHRDHSNQPQHF. CDR3 coding DNA: TGTGCCACCAGTCACAGAGATCATAGCAATCAGCCCCAGCATTTT.

In this sample, this clone turned up once. The chain uses TRBV2 and TRBJ1-2; a possible D gene is TRBD1 (5 bases). V lost 6 bases, J lost 3 bases, and 11 bases lay in between. Germline V CDR1 and CDR2: SNHLY, FYNNEI. CDR3 length: 13 residues. CDR3 protein: CASRGPGDYGYTF. CDR3 DNA sequence: TGTGCCAGCAGGGGGCCTGGTGACTATGGCTACACCTTC. The whole variable domain, filled in from reference TRBV2 and TRBJ1-2, reads EPEVTQTPSHQVTQMGQEVILRCVPISNHLYFYWYRQILGQKVEFLVSFYNNEISEKSEIFDDQFSVERPDGSNFTLKIRSTKLEDSAMYFCASRGPGDYGYTFGSGTRLTVV.

V usage is TRBV27 and J usage is TRBJ2-4; the D gene is possibly TRBD2 (6 bases). This CDR3 spans 13 amino acids. The germline V gene encodes CDR1 MNHEY and CDR2 SMNVEV (reference sequence). V shed 5 bases and J shed 6 bases, with 11 bases lying between them. This chain's CDR3 is CASSPRGLNIQYF. The CDR3 bases are TGTGCCAGCAGTCCTCGGGGGTTAAACATTCAGTACTTC.

The gene calls are TRBV2 and TRBJ2-5; TRBD1 aligns across 9 bases. Germline CDR1 reads SNHLY; CDR2 reads FYNNEI. V lost 6 bases to trimming and J lost 5 bases; unmatched junction nucleotides: 7. This CDR3 is built from 14 residues. In DNA, the CDR3 is TGTGCCAGCAGCGCTGACAGGGGGTGGGAGACCCAGTACTTC. Translating gives CASSADRGWETQYF.

The J gene is TRBJ2-3, the V gene TRBV2; perhaps TRBD2 as D (5 bases). In germline, CDR1 is SNHLY, CDR2 FYNNEI. The CDR3 sequence is 16 residues long. The V gene lost 4 bases and the J gene lost 1 base, with 15 bases spanning the gap. The CDR3 sequence: CASSVPPPGGTDTQYF. CDR3 nucleotides: TGTGCCAGCAGTGTCCCGCCGCCCGGGGGCACAGATACGCAGTATTTT. Combining the CDR3 with reference TRBV2 and TRBJ2-3 gives the whole variable domain EPEVTQTPSHQVTQMGQEVILRCVPISNHLYFYWYRQILGQKVEFLVSFYNNEISEKSEIFDDQFSVERPDGSNFTLKIRSTKLEDSAMYFCASSVPPPGGTDTQYFGPGTRLTVL.

The V and J genes are TRBV5-1 and TRBJ2-3; the match to TRBD2 covers 10 bases. This CDR3 has 17 residues. J was trimmed by 1 base and V by 4 bases; bases with no gene match: 9. CDR1 is SGHRS and CDR2 is YFSETQ in the germline V gene. CDR3 amino acids: CASSPLPSGGGTDTQYF. Here the CDR3 DNA reads TGCGCCAGCAGCCCCTTGCCTAGCGGGGGAGGCACAGATACGCAGTATTTT.

The V and J genes are TRBV2 and TRBJ2-5, with TRBD1 matching over 7 bases. The trim removed 7 bases at V and 5 bases at J, leaving 10 bases unmatched. This CDR3 contains 14 residues. In germline, CDR1 is SNHLY, CDR2 FYNNEI. CDR3 nucleotide sequence: TGTGCCAGCATTGGAGACAGGGTGGTGGAGACCCAGTACTTC. Its protein is CASIGDRVVETQYF.

V usage is TRBV23-1 and J usage is TRBJ2-7; 13 nucleotides agree with TRBD2. TRBV23-1 is an open reading frame, and its role is uncertain. V was clipped by 2 bases and J by 0 bases; unmatched bases: 10. The CDR3 is 19 amino acids. CDR3 protein: CASSQTGRGLAGHSYEQYF. The CDR3 DNA reads as TGCGCCAGCAGTCAAACTGGACGGGGACTAGCGGGACACTCCTACGAGCAGTACTTC.

This clone was picked up one time. Other DNA sequences in this specimen translate into the identical CDR3. The J gene is TRBJ1-2, the V gene TRBV18; the match to TRBD1 covers 7 bases. The germline CDR1 and CDR2 sequences are KGHSH and LQKENI. J lost 5 bases, V lost 2 bases, and 8 bases had no gene match. This CDR3 has 15 amino acids. In nucleotides, the CDR3 is TGTGCCAGCTCACCAAACGGACAGGAAGGTTATGGCTACACCTTC. Translation gives CASSPNGQEGYGYTF.

The genes are TRBV7-6 and TRBJ2-7; TRBD2 agrees at 8 bases. Per germline, CDR1 SGHVS and CDR2 FNYEAQ. After removal of 5 bases from V and 3 bases from J, the junction contained 9 bases not matched to a gene. The CDR3 loop spans 15 amino acids. The CDR3 region is CASSALRGRYYEQYF. The CDR3 DNA sequence: TGTGCCAGCAGCGCACTTCGCGGGAGGTACTACGAGCAGTACTTC.

J is TRBJ2-5 and V is TRBV10-1; 8 bases are shared with TRBD1. The CDR3 contains 16 residues. The ends lost 0 bases at V and 4 bases at J; junction bases unmatched: 7. Germline CDR1 reads WNHNN; CDR2 reads SYGVQD (reference sequence). The CDR3, as DNA: TGCGCCAGCAGTGAGTCCGGACAGGGATCCTCAGAGACCCAGTACTTC. As protein: CASSESGQGSSETQYF.

The chain combines TRBV7-8 with TRBJ1-1, with 9 bases aligning to TRBD1. Germline CDR1 SGHVS, CDR2 FQNEAQ. This CDR3 spans 15 amino acids. V gave up 1 base and J gave up 1 base; unmatched junction bases: 1. CDR3 sequence reads: CASSLGDRANTEAFF. The CDR3 DNA reads as TGTGCCAGCAGCTTAGGGGACAGGGCGAACACTGAAGCTTTCTTT.

The chain links TRBV11-1 to TRBJ1-4, with D uncertain. Per the germline V gene, CDR1 is SGHAT and CDR2 is FQDESV (reference sequence). V dropped 5 bases and J dropped 0 bases, with 7 bases sitting between them. The CDR3 covers 14 residues. The DNA for the CDR3 is TGTGCCAGCAGCAAACAAGCAACTAATGAAAAACTGTTTTTT. Translating gives CASSKQATNEKLFF.

V is TRBV6-5 and J is TRBJ1-2, with 9 bases aligning to TRBD1. From germline, CDR1 is MNHEY and CDR2 SVGAGI. The CDR3 is made up of 14 amino acids. The V and J ends lost 8 bases and 4 bases, in that order; junction bases with no gene match: 8. CDR3 sequence (DNA): TGTGCCAGCTCAAGGGACAGGGAAGGCTATGGCTACACCTTC. Protein sequence: CASSRDREGYGYTF.

The V gene is TRBV14, the J gene TRBJ1-6; no reliable D call. Germline lookup yields CDR1 SGHDN and CDR2 FVKESK. CDR3 length: 12 residues. Trimming shortened V by 4 bases and J by 7 bases, and 5 bases separated the two germline ends. CDR3 residues: CASSPSNSPLHF. The CDR3 DNA follows: TGTGCCAGCAGCCCCTCCAATTCACCCCTCCACTTT.

The rearrangement links TRBV6-5 to TRBJ2-7; TRBD1 matches 9 bases. Germline assignment: CDR1 MNHEY and CDR2 SVGAGI. CDR3 length: 14 residues. The V and J ends lost 5 bases and 4 bases, in that order; junction bases with no gene match: 6. The chain's CDR3 is CASSPGTGNYEQYF. The DNA of the CDR3 is TGTGCCAGCAGTCCCGGGACAGGGAATTACGAGCAGTACTTC.

This chain links TRBV20-1 with TRBJ2-3; D gene uncertain. Germline CDR1 DFQATT, CDR2 SNEGSKA (reference sequence). There are 15 residues in the CDR3. V gave up 3 bases and J gave up 4 bases, with 17 bases separating them. This chain's CDR3 is CSASSKAATADTQYF. The CDR3 DNA sequence: TGCAGTGCTAGTTCAAAGGCGGCCACCGCAGATACGCAGTATTTT.

A single count supports this clone. Other DNA sequences of this sample code for an identical CDR3. V usage is TRBV5-4 and J usage is TRBJ1-1; D may be TRBD1 (6 bases). Germline V gives CDR1 SGHNT, CDR2 YYREEE (reference sequence). The V end was cut by 2 bases, the J end by 5 bases, with 10 bases between. This CDR3 contains 13 residues. The CDR3 sequence is CASSLQGGTEAFF. DNA for the CDR3: TGTGCCAGCAGCTTACAGGGTGGAACTGAAGCTTTCTTT.

The chain couples TRBV5-1 to TRBJ2-2; TRBD2 matches at 9 bases. The CDR3 is 16 residues long. Trimming took 0 bases from V and 3 from J; bases not matched to a gene: 3. Germline lookup yields CDR1 SGHRS and CDR2 YFSETQ. The CDR3 coding sequence is TGCGCCAGCAGCTTGGGACTAGCGGACTACACCGGGGAGCTGTTTTTT. Protein product: CASSLGLADYTGELFF.

The chain couples TRBV6-5 to TRBJ2-1, with a tentative D call TRBD2 (6 bases). Trimming removed 7 bases at V and 8 bases at J, with 12 bases between. The CDR3 is 12 amino acids. Germline CDR1 MNHEY, CDR2 SVGAGI. This CDR3 reads CASMPRRDEQFF. CDR3 DNA: TGTGCCAGCATGCCCCGGAGGGATGAGCAGTTCTTC.

The chain recombines TRBV28 with TRBJ1-1, with 9 bases matching TRBD1. The CDR3 is 14 residues long. In germline, CDR1 is MDHEN, CDR2 SYDVKM. The V gene end was trimmed by 6 bases and the J gene end by 0 bases; junction bases not matched to a gene: 2. CDR3 sequence reads: CASRGTGMNTEAFF. CDR3 nucleotide sequence: TGTGCCAGCAGGGGGACAGGGATGAACACTGAAGCTTTCTTT.